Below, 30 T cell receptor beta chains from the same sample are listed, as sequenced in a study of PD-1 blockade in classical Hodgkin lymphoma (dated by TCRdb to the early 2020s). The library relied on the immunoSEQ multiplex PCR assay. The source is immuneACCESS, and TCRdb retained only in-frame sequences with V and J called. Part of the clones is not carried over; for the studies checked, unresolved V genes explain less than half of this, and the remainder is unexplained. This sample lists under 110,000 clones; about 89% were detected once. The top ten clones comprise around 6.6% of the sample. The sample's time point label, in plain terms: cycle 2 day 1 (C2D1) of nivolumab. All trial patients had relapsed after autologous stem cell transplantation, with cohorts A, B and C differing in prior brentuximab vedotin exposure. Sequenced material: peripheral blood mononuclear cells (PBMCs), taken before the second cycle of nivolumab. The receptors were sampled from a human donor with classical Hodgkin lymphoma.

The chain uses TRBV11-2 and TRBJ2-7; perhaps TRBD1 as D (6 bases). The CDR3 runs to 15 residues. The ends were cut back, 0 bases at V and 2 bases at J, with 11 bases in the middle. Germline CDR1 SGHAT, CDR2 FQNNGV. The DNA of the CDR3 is TGTGCCAGCAGCTTAGAGCCAGGGGATACCTACGAGCAGTACTTC. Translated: CASSLEPGDTYEQYF.

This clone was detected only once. The CDR3 DNA reads as TGTGCCAGCAGCTCATTTCTGGGGAGTCGGTCTGGGGCCAACGTCCTGACTTTC. Amino acid sequence: CASSSFLGSRSGANVLTF. The gene calls are TRBV7-6 and TRBJ2-6; tentatively, D is TRBD2 (5 bases). Germline values: CDR1 SGHVS, CDR2 FNYEAQ. The CDR3 spans 18 residues. Between the trimmed V and J ends, which lost 4 bases and 1 base, there was a span of 17 bases.

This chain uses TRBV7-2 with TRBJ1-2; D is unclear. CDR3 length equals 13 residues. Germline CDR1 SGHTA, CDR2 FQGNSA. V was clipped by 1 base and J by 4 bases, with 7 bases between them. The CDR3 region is CASSLDWAYGYTF. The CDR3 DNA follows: TGTGCCAGCAGCTTAGATTGGGCCTATGGCTACACCTTC.

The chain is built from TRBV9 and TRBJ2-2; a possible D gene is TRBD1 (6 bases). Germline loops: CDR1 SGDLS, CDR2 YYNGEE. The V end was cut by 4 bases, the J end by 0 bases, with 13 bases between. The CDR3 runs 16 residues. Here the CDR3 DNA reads TGTGCCAGCAGCTTCCGGGACAAAGCGAACACCGGGGAGCTGTTTTTT. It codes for CASSFRDKANTGELFF.

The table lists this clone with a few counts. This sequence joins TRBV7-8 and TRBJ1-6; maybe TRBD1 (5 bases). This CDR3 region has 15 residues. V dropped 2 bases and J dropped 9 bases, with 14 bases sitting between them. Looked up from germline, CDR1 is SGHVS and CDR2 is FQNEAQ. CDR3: CASSLREGRASPLHF. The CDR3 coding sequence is TGTGCCAGCAGCTTAAGGGAGGGCAGGGCTTCACCCCTCCACTTT.

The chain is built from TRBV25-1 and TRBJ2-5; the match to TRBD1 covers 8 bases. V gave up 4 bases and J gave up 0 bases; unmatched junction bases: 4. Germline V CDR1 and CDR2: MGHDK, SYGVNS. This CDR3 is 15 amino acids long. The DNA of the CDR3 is TGTGCCAGCAGTGTTCGACAGGGGTACCAAGAGACCCAGTACTTC. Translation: CASSVRQGYQETQYF. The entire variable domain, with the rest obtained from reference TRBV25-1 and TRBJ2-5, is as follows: EADIYQTPRYLVIGTGKKITLECSQTMGHDKMYWYQQDPGMELHLIHYSYGVNSTEKGDLSSESTVSRIRTEHFPLTLESARPSHTSQYLCASSVRQGYQETQYFGPGTRLLVL.

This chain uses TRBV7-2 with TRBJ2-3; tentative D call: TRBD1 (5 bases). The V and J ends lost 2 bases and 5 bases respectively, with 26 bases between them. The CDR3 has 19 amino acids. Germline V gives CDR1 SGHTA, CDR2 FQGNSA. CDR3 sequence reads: CASSLTGASLRVFQDTQYF. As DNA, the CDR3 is TGTGCCAGCAGCTTAACAGGCGCGTCGCTCAGGGTGTTTCAAGATACGCAGTATTTT.

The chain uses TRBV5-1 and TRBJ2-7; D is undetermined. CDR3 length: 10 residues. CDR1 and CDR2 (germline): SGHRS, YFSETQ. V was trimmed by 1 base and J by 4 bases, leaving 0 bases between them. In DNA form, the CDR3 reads TGCGCCAGCAGCTTGTACGAGCAGTACTTC. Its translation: CASSLYEQYF. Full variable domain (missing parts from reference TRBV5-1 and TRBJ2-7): KAGVTQTPRYLIKTRGQQVTLSCSPISGHRSVSWYQQTPGQGLQFLFEYFSETQRNKGNFPGRFSGRQFSNSRSEMNVSTLELGDSALYLCASSLYEQYFGPGTRLTVT.

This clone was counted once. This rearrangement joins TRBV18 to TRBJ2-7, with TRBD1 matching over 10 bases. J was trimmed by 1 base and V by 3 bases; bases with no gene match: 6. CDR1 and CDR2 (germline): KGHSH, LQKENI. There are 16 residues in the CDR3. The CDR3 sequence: CASSPLGQGRSYEQYF. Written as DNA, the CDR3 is TGTGCCAGCTCACCTTTGGGACAGGGGAGATCCTACGAGCAGTACTTC.

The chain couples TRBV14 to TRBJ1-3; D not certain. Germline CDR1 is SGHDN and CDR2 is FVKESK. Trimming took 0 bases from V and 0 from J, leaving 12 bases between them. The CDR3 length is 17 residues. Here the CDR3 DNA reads TGTGCCAGCAGCCAAGATTTGTTCCCCGTCTCTGGAAACACCATATATTTT. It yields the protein CASSQDLFPVSGNTIYF. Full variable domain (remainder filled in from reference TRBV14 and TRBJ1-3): EAGVTQFPSHSVIEKGQTVTLRCDPISGHDNLYWYRRVMGKEIKFLLHFVKESKQDESGMPNNRFLAERTGGTYSTLKVQPAELEDSGVYFCASSQDLFPVSGNTIYFGEGSWLTVV.

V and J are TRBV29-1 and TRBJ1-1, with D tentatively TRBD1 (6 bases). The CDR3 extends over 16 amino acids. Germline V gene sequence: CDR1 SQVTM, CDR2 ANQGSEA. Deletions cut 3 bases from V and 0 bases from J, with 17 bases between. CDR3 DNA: TGCAGCGTTGACCCCGGGGGCGAGACGGTGAACACTGAAGCTTTCTTT. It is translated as CSVDPGGETVNTEAFF.

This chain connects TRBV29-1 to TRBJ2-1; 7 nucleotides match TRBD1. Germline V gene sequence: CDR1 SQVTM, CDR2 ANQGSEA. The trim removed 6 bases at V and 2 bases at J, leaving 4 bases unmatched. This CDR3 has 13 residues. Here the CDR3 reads CSVDRVPYNEQFF. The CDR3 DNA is TGCAGCGTAGACAGGGTGCCCTACAATGAGCAGTTCTTC.

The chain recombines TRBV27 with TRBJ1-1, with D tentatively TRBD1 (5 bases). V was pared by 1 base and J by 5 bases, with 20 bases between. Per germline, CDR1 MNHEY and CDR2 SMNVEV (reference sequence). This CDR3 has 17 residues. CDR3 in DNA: TGTGCCAGCAGTTTATTTCGTCTGGGGGGTGGGGGGACTGAAGCTTTCTTT. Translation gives CASSLFRLGGGGTEAFF.

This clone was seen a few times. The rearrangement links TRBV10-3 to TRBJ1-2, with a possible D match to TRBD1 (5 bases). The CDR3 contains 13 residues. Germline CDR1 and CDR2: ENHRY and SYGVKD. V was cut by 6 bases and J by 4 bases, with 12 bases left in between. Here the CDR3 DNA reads TGTGCCATCAGGGCCGGGACGGGCTATGGCTACACCTTC. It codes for CAIRAGTGYGYTF.

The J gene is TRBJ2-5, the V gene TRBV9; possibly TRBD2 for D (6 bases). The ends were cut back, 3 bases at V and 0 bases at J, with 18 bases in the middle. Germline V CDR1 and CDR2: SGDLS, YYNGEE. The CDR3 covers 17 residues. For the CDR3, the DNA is TGTGCCAGCAGCGCCCCGATTGTACGGGACTACCAAGAGACCCAGTACTTC. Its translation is CASSAPIVRDYQETQYF.

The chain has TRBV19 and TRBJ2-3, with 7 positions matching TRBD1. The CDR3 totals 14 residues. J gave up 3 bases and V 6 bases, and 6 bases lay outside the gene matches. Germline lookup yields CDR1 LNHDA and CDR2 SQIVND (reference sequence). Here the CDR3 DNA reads TGTGCCAGTAGGGATGGACAGGTTACAGATACGCAGTATTTT. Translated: CASRDGQVTDTQYF.

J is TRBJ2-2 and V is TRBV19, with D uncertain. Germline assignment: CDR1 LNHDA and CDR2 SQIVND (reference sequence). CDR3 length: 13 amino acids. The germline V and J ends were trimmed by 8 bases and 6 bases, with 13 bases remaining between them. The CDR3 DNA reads TGTGCCAGTGCCCCAGTCAAGGCCGGGGAGCTGTTTTTT. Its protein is CASAPVKAGELFF. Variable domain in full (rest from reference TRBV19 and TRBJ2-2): DGGITQSPKYLFRKEGQNVTLSCEQNLNHDAMYWYRQDPGQGLRLIYYSQIVNDFQKGDIAEGYSVSREKKESFPLTVTSAQKNPTAFYLCASAPVKAGELFFGEGSRLTVL.

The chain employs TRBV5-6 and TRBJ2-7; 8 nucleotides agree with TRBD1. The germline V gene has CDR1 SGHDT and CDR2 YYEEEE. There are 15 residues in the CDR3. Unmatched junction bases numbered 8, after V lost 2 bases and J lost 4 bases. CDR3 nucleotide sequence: TGTGCCAGCAGCTTTGCTGGCAGGGGGCTGTACGAGCAGTACTTC. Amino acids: CASSFAGRGLYEQYF.

CDR3 in amino acids: CASSLQVGLSSGTDTQYF. The CDR3 DNA reads TGTGCCAGCAGCTTACAGGTTGGTCTCTCCTCCGGCACAGATACGCAGTATTTT. The chain links TRBV7-2 to TRBJ2-3; no firm D call. The CDR3 runs 18 residues. Trimming took off 2 bases at V and 1 base at J, with 19 bases between the two ends. The V gene's germline CDR1 is SGHTA and CDR2 FQGNSA.

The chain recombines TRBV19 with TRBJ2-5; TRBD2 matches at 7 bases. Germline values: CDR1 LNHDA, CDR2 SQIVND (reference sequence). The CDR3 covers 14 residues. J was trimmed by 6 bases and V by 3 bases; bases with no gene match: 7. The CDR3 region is CASSITSAPQTQYF. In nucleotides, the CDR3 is TGTGCCAGTAGTATTACTAGCGCCCCGCAGACCCAGTACTTC.

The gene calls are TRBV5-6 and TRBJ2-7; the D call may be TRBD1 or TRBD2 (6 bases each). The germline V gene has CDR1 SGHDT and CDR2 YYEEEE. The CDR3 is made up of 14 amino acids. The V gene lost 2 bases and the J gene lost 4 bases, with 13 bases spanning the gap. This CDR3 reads CASSFGGGRYEQYF. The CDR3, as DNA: TGTGCCAGCAGCTTCGGAGGGGGTCGATACGAGCAGTACTTC.

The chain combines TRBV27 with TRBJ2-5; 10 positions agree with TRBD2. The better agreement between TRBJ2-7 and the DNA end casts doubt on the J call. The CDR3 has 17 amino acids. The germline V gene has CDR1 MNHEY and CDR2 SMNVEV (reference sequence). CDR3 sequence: CASTAASGGLRSHEQYF. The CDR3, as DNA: TGTGCCAGCACCGCAGCTAGCGGGGGCCTACGGTCGCACGAGCAGTACTTC.

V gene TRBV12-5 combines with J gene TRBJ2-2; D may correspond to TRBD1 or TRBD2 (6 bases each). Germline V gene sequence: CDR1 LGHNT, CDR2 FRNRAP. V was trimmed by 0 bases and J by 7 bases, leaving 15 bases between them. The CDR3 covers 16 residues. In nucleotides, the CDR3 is TGTGCTAGTGGTTTGGTAGTCGGGGGCGAAAACGGGGAGCTGTTTTTT. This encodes CASGLVVGGENGELFF.

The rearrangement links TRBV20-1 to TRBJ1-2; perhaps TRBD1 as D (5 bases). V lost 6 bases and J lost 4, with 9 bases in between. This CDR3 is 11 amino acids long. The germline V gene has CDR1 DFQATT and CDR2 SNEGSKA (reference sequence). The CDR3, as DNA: TGCAGTGCGGGGGACGGCTATGGCTACACCTTC. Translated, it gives CSAGDGYGYTF.

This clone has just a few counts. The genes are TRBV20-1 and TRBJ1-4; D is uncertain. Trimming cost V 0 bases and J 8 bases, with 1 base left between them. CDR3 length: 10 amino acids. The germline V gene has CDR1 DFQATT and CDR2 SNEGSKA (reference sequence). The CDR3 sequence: CSARDEKLFF. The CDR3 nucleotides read TGCAGTGCTAGAGACGAAAAACTGTTTTTT.

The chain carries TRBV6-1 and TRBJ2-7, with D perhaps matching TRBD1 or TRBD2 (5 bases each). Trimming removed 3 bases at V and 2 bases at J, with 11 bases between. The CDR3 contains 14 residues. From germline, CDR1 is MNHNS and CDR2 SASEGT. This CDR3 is CASSEGEWAYEQYF. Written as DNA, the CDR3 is TGTGCCAGCAGTGAGGGGGAGTGGGCCTACGAGCAGTACTTC.

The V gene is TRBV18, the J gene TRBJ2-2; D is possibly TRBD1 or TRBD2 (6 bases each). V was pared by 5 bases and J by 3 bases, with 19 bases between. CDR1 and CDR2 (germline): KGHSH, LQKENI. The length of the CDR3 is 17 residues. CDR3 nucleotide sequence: TGTGCCAGCTCATGGGGGCCGGCCGGGGGAGACACCGGGGAGCTGTTTTTT. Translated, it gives CASSWGPAGGDTGELFF.

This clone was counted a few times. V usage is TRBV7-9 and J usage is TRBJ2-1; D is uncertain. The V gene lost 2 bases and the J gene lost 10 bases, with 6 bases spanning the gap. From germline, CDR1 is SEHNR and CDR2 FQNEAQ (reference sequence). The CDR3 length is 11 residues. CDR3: CASSLSEEQFF. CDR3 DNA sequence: TGTGCCAGCAGCTTATCCGAAGAGCAGTTCTTC. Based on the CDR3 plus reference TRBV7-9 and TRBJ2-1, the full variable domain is DTGVSQNPRHKITKRGQNVTFRCDPISEHNRLYWYRQTLGQGPEFLTYFQNEAQLEKSRLLSDRFSAERPKGSFSTLEIQRTEQGDSAMYLCASSLSEEQFFGPGTRLTVL.

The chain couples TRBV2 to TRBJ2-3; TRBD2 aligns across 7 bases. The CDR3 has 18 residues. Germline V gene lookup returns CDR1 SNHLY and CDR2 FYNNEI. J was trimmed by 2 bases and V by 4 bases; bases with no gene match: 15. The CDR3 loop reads CASSGGRGGPTATDTQYF. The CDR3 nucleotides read TGTGCCAGCAGTGGGGGGAGGGGAGGCCCCACGGCCACAGATACGCAGTATTTT.

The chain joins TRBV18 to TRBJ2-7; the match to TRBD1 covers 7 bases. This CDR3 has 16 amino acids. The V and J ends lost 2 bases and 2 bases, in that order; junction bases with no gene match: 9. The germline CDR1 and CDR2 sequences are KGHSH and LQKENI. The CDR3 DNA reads TGTGCCAGCTCACCAATCACGGCGACAGGGACCTACGAGCAGTACTTC. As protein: CASSPITATGTYEQYF.